Below are 18 T cell receptor beta chains sequenced from a single sample in a study of blood T cell repertoires in COVID-19. Profiling relied on immunoSEQ multiplex PCR, and the TCRdb table lists in-frame clones only, not all of them. The profile covers 200,000 to 300,000 clones, with approximately 90% appearing a single time and approximately 2.4% taken by the ten largest. Sequencing was carried out using PBMCs or T cells enriched from blood (not recorded which). All receptors come from a woman younger than 45 with acute COVID-19.

The chain employs TRBV2 and TRBJ1-2; D is uncertain. With 2 bases removed from V and 3 bases from J, the gap between germline ends came to 10 bases. CDR3 length: 14 amino acids. CDR1 and CDR2 (germline): SNHLY, FYNNEI. This CDR3 is CASSEQQAYYGYTF. In nucleotides, the CDR3 is TGTGCCAGCAGTGAACAGCAGGCTTACTATGGCTACACCTTC.

The CDR3 loop reads CASSPPTNKGEKLFF. In DNA, the CDR3 is TGCGCCAGCAGCCCACCCACTAACAAGGGGGAAAAACTGTTTTTT. The gene calls are TRBV4-1 and TRBJ1-4, with a possible D match to TRBD1 (5 bases). The ends were cut back, 4 bases at V and 8 bases at J, with 17 bases in the middle. CDR1 MGHRA and CDR2 YSYEKL come from the germline V gene. The CDR3 is 15 amino acids.

This chain joins TRBV10-3 and TRBJ1-1; TRBD1 might be the D (5 bases). V dropped 3 bases and J dropped 0 bases, with 8 bases sitting between them. Germline-derived CDR1 and CDR2 are ENHRY and SYGVKD. The CDR3 runs to 14 residues. CDR3 sequence (DNA): TGTGCCATCAGTGATGGGGCCATGAACACTGAAGCTTTCTTT. It yields the protein CAISDGAMNTEAFF.

V usage is TRBV4-1 and J usage is TRBJ2-1; TRBD1 matches at 7 bases. Per the germline V gene, CDR1 is MGHRA and CDR2 is YSYEKL. The V and J ends lost 4 bases and 8 bases, in that order; junction bases with no gene match: 14. This CDR3 has 16 residues. The CDR3 here is CASSRPPDRVRDEQFF. CDR3 DNA: TGCGCCAGCAGCCGGCCCCCCGACAGGGTTCGGGATGAGCAGTTCTTC.

CDR3: CASSTGTGATDTQYF. CDR3 bases: TGTGCCAGTAGTACCGGGACAGGGGCCACAGATACGCAGTATTTT. This chain connects TRBV19 to TRBJ2-3; 10 bases match TRBD1. The CDR3 runs to 15 residues. The J segment lost 2 bases and the V segment lost 4 bases, leaving 3 bases of the junction unmatched. CDR1 and CDR2 (germline): LNHDA, SQIVND (reference sequence).

The V and J genes are TRBV5-1 and TRBJ1-1, with D possibly being TRBD1 (5 bases). V gave up 5 bases and J gave up 5 bases, with 13 bases separating them. There are 13 residues in the CDR3. CDR1 is SGHRS and CDR2 is YFSETQ in the germline V gene. CDR3 region: CASSVGQGTEAFF. For the CDR3, the DNA is TGCGCCAGCAGTGTAGGCCAGGGAACTGAAGCTTTCTTT.

The chain links TRBV5-1 to TRBJ1-1; TRBD1 is a possible D gene (6 bases). Germline values: CDR1 SGHRS, CDR2 YFSETQ. CDR3 size: 14 residues. Trimming cost V 4 bases and J 1 base, with 11 bases left between them. The CDR3 spells CASSATGRNTEAFF. CDR3 DNA: TGCGCCAGCAGCGCCACAGGGCGGAACACTGAAGCTTTCTTT.

This clone was seen only once. The chain uses TRBV27 and TRBJ2-3; tentative D call: TRBD1 (6 bases). The CDR3 runs to 16 residues. Trimming removed 0 bases at V and 4 bases at J, with 14 bases between. Germline V lookup: CDR1 MNHEY, CDR2 SMNVEV (reference sequence). This CDR3 reads CASSLSLGGGADTQYF. In DNA, the CDR3 is TGTGCCAGCAGTTTATCTCTAGGTGGGGGCGCAGATACGCAGTATTTT.

This chain links TRBV7-9 with TRBJ1-1, with 7 bases identical to TRBD1. The CDR3 spans 15 residues. Germline trimming cut 5 bases from V and 1 base from J; bases unmatched to any gene: 7. Germline V CDR1 and CDR2: SEHNR, FQNEAQ (reference sequence). DNA of the CDR3: TGTGCCAGCAGCGTCAAAGGGACAGAGAACACTGAAGCTTTCTTT. It is translated as CASSVKGTENTEAFF.

This clone was recorded only once. V is TRBV7-2 and J is TRBJ2-3, with 12 bases that match TRBD2. In germline, CDR1 is SGHTA, CDR2 FQGNSA. The CDR3 has 15 residues. With V trimmed by 3 bases and J by 7 bases, 5 bases remained unmatched. CDR3: CASSFSSGGAYTQYF. Written as DNA, the CDR3 is TGTGCCAGCAGCTTTTCTAGCGGGGGGGCCTATACGCAGTATTTT.

This chain connects TRBV30 to TRBJ1-6; D unclear. Germline loops: CDR1 GTSNPN, CDR2 SVGIG (reference sequence). V was cut by 1 base and J by 0 bases, with 10 bases left in between. The length of the CDR3 is 16 residues. The CDR3 DNA is TGTGCCTGGAGTGCCGGGGTGATCTCCTATAATTCACCCCTCCACTTT. This gives the protein CAWSAGVISYNSPLHF.

The genes are TRBV12-5 and TRBJ1-1, with a tentative D call TRBD1 (5 bases). V dropped 3 bases and J dropped 7 bases, with 15 bases sitting between them. This CDR3 is 14 amino acids long. The V gene's germline CDR1 is LGHNT and CDR2 FRNRAP. The CDR3 loop reads CASGFSGPRVEAFF. In DNA form, the CDR3 reads TGTGCTAGTGGTTTTTCAGGGCCTAGGGTTGAAGCTTTCTTT.

The rearrangement uses TRBV24-1 and TRBJ2-5; 8 bases map to TRBD2. Germline V gives CDR1 KGHDR, CDR2 SFDVKD. CDR3 size: 16 residues. V was pared by 4 bases and J by 5 bases, with 11 bases of the junction left unmatched. In DNA form, the CDR3 reads TGTGCCACCAGTGAAGGTAGCGGGGTCGCAGGGGAGACCCAGTACTTC. Translating gives CATSEGSGVAGETQYF.

The V and J genes are TRBV27 and TRBJ1-5, with 10 bases aligning to TRBD1. The CDR3 loop spans 16 amino acids. The V gene end was trimmed by 4 bases and the J gene end by 9 bases; junction bases not matched to a gene: 12. Germline assignment: CDR1 MNHEY and CDR2 SMNVEV (reference sequence). In DNA, the CDR3 is TGTGCCAGCAGTTCTCTCCGGACAGGGGGGATTGGGCCCCAGCATTTT. Translated: CASSSLRTGGIGPQHF.

J is TRBJ2-7 and V is TRBV19; 8 nucleotides agree with TRBD1. The CDR3 extends over 15 amino acids. V gave up 4 bases and J gave up 3 bases; unmatched junction bases: 8. Germline CDR1 reads LNHDA; CDR2 reads SQIVND (reference sequence). This CDR3 is CASSTARDRYYEQYF. The CDR3 DNA reads TGTGCCAGTAGTACCGCCCGGGACAGGTACTACGAGCAGTACTTC.

The chain is built from TRBV10-1 and TRBJ1-6; the D is unclear. The CDR3 sequence is 14 residues long. CDR1 is WNHNN and CDR2 is SYGVQD in the germline V gene (reference sequence). V was clipped by 6 bases and J by 7 bases, with 13 bases between them. The CDR3 spells CASSLGKVNSPLHF. The CDR3 DNA sequence: TGCGCCAGCAGCCTCGGGAAGGTGAATTCACCCCTCCACTTT.

The chain carries TRBV29-1 and TRBJ1-1; 8 nucleotides align to TRBD1. The ends lost 7 bases at V and 3 bases at J; junction bases unmatched: 13. CDR1 SQVTM and CDR2 ANQGSEA come from the germline V gene. This CDR3 has 15 residues. The CDR3 bases are TGCAGCGCCACGGACGAGATACAGGGGGACACTGAAGCTTTCTTT. It specifies CSATDEIQGDTEAFF.

V and J are TRBV6-2 or TRBV6-3 and TRBJ2-2; perhaps TRBD1 as D (7 bases). Trimming left V 4 bases short and J 6 bases short, with 12 bases between. Per the germline V gene, CDR1 is MNHEY and CDR2 is SVGEGT. This CDR3 has 14 amino acids. CDR3 nucleotides: TGTGCCAGCAGTTGGAGGGGGCATTCCGGGGAGCTGTTTTTT. Its protein is CASSWRGHSGELFF.